This TCR beta chain was recovered during a study of T cells in Graves' hyperthyroidism and ophthalmopathy. Amplified TCR beta CDR3 regions came from RNA transcripts. Primed by the HTBI set, a first-round RT-PCR was run on the TCR CDR3. TCRdb redid the calling of the multiplex PCR reads with MiXCR, one entry per CDR3 protein. The sample shows a few hundred thousand distinct CDR3 sequences, just over 45% of them seen only once. General study results and limits: Ophthalmopathy was distinguished from stable hyperthyroidism by 13 V-J signatures.

In the case of this clonotype: The antigen remains unidentified.

Germline CDR1 reads KGHDR; CDR2 reads SFDVKD. V was shortened by 3 bases and J by 5 bases, with 8 bases between the two germline ends. The CDR3 has 13 amino acids. The rearrangement uses TRBV24-1 and TRBJ2-3; the D is unclear. The clonotype comes from a woman aged 18-29 years with Graves' hyperthyroidism. Source material: peripheral blood or thyroid tissue (not recorded which). DNA for the CDR3: TGTGCCACCAGTGATACTCAGCTAGATACGCAGTATTTT. This gives the protein CATSDTQLDTQYF.